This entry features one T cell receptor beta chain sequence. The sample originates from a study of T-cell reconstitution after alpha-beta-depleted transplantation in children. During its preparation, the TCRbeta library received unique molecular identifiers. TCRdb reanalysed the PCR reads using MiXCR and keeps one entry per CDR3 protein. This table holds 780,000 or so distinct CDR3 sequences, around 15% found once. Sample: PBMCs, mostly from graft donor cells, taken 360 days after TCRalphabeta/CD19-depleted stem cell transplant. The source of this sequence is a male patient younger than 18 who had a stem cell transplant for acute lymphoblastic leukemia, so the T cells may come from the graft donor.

The CDR3 bases are TGCGCCAGCAGCTTCCCTTATACCGGACCCTACTACGAGCAGTACTTC. Amino acid sequence: CASSFPYTGPYYEQYF. This chain links TRBV5-1 with TRBJ2-7; D call uncertain. The V end lost 2 bases, the J end lost 3 bases, and 18 bases lay between the germline ends. The length of the CDR3 is 16 residues. Looked up from germline, CDR1 is SGHRS and CDR2 is YFSETQ.